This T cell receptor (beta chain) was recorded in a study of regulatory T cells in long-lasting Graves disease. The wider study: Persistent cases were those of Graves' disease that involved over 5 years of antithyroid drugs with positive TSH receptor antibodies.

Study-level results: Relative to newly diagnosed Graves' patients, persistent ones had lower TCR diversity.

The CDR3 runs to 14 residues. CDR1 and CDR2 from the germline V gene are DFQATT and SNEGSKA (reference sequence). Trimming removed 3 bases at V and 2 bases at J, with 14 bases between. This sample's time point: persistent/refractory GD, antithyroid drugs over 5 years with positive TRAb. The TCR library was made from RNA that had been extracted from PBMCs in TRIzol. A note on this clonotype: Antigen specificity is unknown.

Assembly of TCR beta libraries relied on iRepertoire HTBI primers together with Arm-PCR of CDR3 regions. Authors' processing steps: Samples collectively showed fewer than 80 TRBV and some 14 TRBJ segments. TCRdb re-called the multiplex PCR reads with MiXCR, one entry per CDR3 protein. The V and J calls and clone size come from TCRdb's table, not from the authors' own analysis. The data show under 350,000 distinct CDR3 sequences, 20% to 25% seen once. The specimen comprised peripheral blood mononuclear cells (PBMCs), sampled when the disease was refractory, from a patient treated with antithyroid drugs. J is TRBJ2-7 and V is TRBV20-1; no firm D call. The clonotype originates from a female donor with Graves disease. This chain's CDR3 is CSASLANTAYEQYF. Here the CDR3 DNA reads TGCAGTGCTAGCTTAGCAAACACCGCCTACGAGCAGTACTTC.